Sequencing of this TCR beta chain was carried out in a study of OX40 agonist ivuxolimab in advanced cancers. Study outcomes and limitations: Expanded clones were, on average, more numerous among CD8+ T cells than CD4+. Expansion of clones was among the lowest in partial responders at 0.1-3.0 mg/kg.

Generated by immunoSEQ multiplex PCR, the TCRdb table keeps only in-frame clones and is missing some. The table has about 94,000 clones, 88% seen once. Germline CDR1 and CDR2: LNHDA and SQIVND (reference sequence). The CDR3 totals 15 residues. V was shortened by 3 bases and J by 4 bases, with 13 bases between the two germline ends. This clone was found a few times. What it binds is unknown. Autoimmune disease history or systemic immunosuppression barred patients. This sequence originates from an adult with an advanced solid tumor such as melanoma, head and neck, liver or kidney cancer. Specimen: CD4+ or CD8+ T cells sorted from blood, collected in a trial of the OX40 agonist ivuxolimab. The rearrangement joins TRBV19 to TRBJ1-5, with D hard to call. The CDR3 DNA sequence: TGTGCCAGTAGTATTAACCAGCCAGTAAATCAGCCCCAGCATTTT. This gives the protein CASSINQPVNQPQHF.